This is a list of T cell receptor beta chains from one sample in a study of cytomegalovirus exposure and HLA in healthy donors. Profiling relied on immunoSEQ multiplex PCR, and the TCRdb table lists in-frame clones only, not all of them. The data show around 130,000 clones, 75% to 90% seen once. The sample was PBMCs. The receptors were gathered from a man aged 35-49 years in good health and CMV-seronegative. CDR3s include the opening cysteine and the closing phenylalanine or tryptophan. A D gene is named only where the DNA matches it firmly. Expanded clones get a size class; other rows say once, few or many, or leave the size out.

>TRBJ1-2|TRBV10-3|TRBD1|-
TGTGCCATCAGTGAGGGGGACAGCTATGGCTACACCTTC
CAISEGDSYGYTF
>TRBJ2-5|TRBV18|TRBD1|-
TGTGCCAGTTCACAGGGGGCTTTGGAGACCCAGTACTTC
CASSQGALETQYF
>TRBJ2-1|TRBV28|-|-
TGTGCCAGCAAGGTCGGGACTCGGGATGAAGAGCAGTTCTTC
CASKVGTRDEEQFF
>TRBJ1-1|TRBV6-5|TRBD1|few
TGTGCCAGCAGGTACACAGGGGGCGAAGCTTTCTTT
CASRYTGGEAFF
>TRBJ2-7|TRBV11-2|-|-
TGTGCCAGCAGCCGGGGTCCCTACGAGCAGTACTTC
CASSRGPYEQYF
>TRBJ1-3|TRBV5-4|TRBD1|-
TGTGCCAGCAGCACTAACGTACAGGGGAAGGGAAACACCATATATTTT
CASSTNVQGKGNTIYF
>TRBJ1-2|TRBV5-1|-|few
TGCGCCAGCAGCGCCCGCGGTGCCCTTAACTATGGCTACACCTTC
CASSARGALNYGYTF
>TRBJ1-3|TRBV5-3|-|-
TGTGCCAGAAGCTTGATTTTGGGGCCCTCTGGAAACACCCTATATTTT
CARSLILGPSGNTLYF
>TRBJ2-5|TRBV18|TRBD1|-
TGTGCCAGCTCACCACGGGGACAGGGGGCGTCCGAGACCCAGTACTTC
CASSPRGQGASETQYF
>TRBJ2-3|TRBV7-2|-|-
TGTGCCAGCAGCGTCCGAGGGGGAGGGACACCAGATACGCAGTATTTT
CASSVRGGGTPDTQYF
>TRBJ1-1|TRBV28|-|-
TGTGCCAGCAGGGCCCCATCGGCAGGAGCTTTCTTT
CASRAPSAGAFF
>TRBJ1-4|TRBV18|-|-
TGTGCCAGCTCACCAGGGGCCTTTAATGAAAAACTGTTTTTT
CASSPGAFNEKLFF
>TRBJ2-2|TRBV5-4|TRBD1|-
TGTGCCAGCAGCCGACAGGGTTTGAACACCGGGGAGCTGTTTTTT
CASSRQGLNTGELFF
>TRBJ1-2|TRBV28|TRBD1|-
TGTGCCAGCAGTAGGGGGCAAGGAGGCTACACCTTC
CASSRGQGGYTF
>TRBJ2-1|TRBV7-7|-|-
TGTGCTAGCGCGCTCTCCCAGGGGTTTGAGCAGTTCTTC
CASALSQGFEQFF
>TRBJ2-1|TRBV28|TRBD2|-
TGTGCCAGCAGCCCGACTAGCGGGAGATGGGGAGAGCAGTTCTTC
CASSPTSGRWGEQFF
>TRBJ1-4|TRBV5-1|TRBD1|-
TGCGCCAGCAGCCCAGGGGACAGGGGCGAAAAACTGTTTTTT
CASSPGDRGEKLFF
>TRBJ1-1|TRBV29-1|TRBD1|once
TGCAGCGTTGGTACCTGGACAGGGCCTGGTGAAGCTTTCTTT
CSVGTWTGPGEAFF
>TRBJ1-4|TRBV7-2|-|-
TGTGCCAGCAGCTTAGGGCAGGGAGGTGAAAAACTGTTTTTT
CASSLGQGGEKLFF
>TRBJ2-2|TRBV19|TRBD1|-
TGTGCCAGTAGTTCTATACAGGGGACCTACACCGGGGAGCTGTTTTTT
CASSSIQGTYTGELFF
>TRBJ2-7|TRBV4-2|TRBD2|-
TGTGCCAGCAGCCAAGATCTTGGGCATCCGTCTAGCGGGATTGGAGAGCAGTACTTC
CASSQDLGHPSSGIGEQYF
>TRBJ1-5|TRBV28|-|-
TGTGCCAGCAGACCTACTAGCAATCAGCCCCAGCATTTT
CASRPTSNQPQHF
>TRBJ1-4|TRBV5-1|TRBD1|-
TGCGCCAGCAGCTTATTGCAGGGGGCAACTAATGAAAAACTGTTTTTT
CASSLLQGATNEKLFF
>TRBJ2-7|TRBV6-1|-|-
TGTGCCACCGCAACGGGCGGGGAATTGGACGAGCAGTACTTC
CATATGGELDEQYF
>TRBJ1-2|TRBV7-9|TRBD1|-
TGTGCCAGCAGGATAGCAGGGGGTGGCTACACCTTC
CASRIAGGGYTF
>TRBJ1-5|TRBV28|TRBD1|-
TGTGCCAGCAGTTTATTACAGGGGAATCAGCCCCAGCATTTT
CASSLLQGNQPQHF
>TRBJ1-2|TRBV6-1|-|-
TGTGCCAGCAGTAACGCAGAAACTAACTATGGCTACACCTTC
CASSNAETNYGYTF
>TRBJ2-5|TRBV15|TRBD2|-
TGTGCCACCAGCAGGGATAGCGGGGGGCTCCAAGAGACCCAGTACTTC
CATSRDSGGLQETQYF
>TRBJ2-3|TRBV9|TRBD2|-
TGTGCCAGCAGCCCAATCGGGACTAGCGATACAGATACGCAGTATTTT
CASSPIGTSDTDTQYF
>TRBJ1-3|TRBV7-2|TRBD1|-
TGTGCCAGCAGCTTGACTCGGGACAGTGGAAACACCATATATTTT
CASSLTRDSGNTIYF
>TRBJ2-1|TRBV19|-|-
TGTGCCAGTAGTGCCCAGTCTGGCTGGTTCAATGAGCAGTTCTTC
CASSAQSGWFNEQFF
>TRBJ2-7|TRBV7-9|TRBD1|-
TGTGCCAGCAGCTTAGGGACAGGGCATGAGTTAGGCGAGCAGTACTTC
CASSLGTGHELGEQYF
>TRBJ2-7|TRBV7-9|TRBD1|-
TGTGCCAGCAGCCCCCCGACAGGGCGCGAGCAGTACTTC
CASSPPTGREQYF
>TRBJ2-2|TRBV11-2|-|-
TGTGCCAGCAGCTTCCACTCCGGGGAGCTGTTTTTT
CASSFHSGELFF
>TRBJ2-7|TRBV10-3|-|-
TGTGCCATCGGAGAAGACCTCGGGGGCGAGCAGTACTTC
CAIGEDLGGEQYF
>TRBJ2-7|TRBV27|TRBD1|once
TGTGCCAGCAGTTATAACAGGGGGGCCTACGAGCAGTACTTC
CASSYNRGAYEQYF
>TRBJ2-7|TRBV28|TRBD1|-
TGTGCCAGCAGATCGGGACAGGGGTTCGAGCAGTACTTC
CASRSGQGFEQYF
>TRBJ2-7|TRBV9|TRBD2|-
TGTGCCAGCAGCCCCCAGACTAGCTCCTACGCCCCCTACGAGCAGTACTTC
CASSPQTSSYAPYEQYF
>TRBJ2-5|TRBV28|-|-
TGTGCCAGCAGTTTATCCGGGGGAGGTATGGAGACCCAGTACTTC
CASSLSGGGMETQYF
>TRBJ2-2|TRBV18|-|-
TGTGCCAGCTCACCTCAGGGTGGGTACACCGGGGAGCTGTTTTTT
CASSPQGGYTGELFF
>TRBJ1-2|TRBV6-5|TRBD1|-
TGTGCCAGCACCGACAGGGGCTATGGCTACACCTTC
CASTDRGYGYTF
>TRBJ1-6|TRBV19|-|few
TGTGCCAGTATCTCCGGGGTTCAGCGGAATAATTCACCCCTCCACTTT
CASISGVQRNNSPLHF
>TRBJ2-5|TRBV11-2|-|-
TGTGCCAGCAGATTAAGTGCGGAGACCCAGTACTTC
CASRLSAETQYF
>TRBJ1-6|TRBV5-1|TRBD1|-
TGCGCCAGCAGCTTTGACAGGGGGAGATCTAATTCACCCCTCCACTTT
CASSFDRGRSNSPLHF
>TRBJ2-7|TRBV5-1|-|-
TGCGCCAGCAGCTTGGCCCCGGGACTCTACGAGCAGTACTTC
CASSLAPGLYEQYF
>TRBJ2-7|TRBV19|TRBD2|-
TGTGCCAGTGGTATTATTAGCGGGAGCTACGAGCAGTACTTC
CASGIISGSYEQYF
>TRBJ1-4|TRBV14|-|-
TGTGCCAGCAGCCTACAGGGTAATGAAAAACTGTTTTTT
CASSLQGNEKLFF
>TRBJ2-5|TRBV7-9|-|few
TGTGCCAGCAGCTCAACCCGGGAGACCCAGTACTTC
CASSSTRETQYF
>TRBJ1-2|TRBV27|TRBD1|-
TGTGCCAGCAGACGACTTCAGGGGGCCGATGGCTACACCTTC
CASRRLQGADGYTF
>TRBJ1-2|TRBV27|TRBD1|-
TGTGCCAGCAGTCTAGGGACAGGGGTCAGCTATGGCTACACCTTC
CASSLGTGVSYGYTF
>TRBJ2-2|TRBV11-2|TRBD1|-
TGTGCCAGCAGCGACAGGGTGACCGGGGAGCTGTTTTTT
CASSDRVTGELFF
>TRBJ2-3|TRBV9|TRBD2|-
TGTGCCAGCAGCCCCCCGGGACTAGCGGGGGGAATCGATACGCAGTATTTT
CASSPPGLAGGIDTQYF
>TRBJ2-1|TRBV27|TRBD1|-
TGTGCCAGCAGTTCTACGGGACAGGGGGCGATAACGGGTTACAATGAGCAGTTCTTC
CASSSTGQGAITGYNEQFF
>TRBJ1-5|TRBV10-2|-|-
TGCGCCAGCAGTGAGCGGGGGGGTAGCGGGGATCAGCCCCAGCATTTT
CASSERGGSGDQPQHF
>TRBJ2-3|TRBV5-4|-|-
TGTGCCAGCAGCTTCCGGACTAGCACAGATACGCAGTATTTT
CASSFRTSTDTQYF